The clone carrying this T cell receptor (beta chain) was seen only once. Its antigen is not identified. Profiling relied on immunoSEQ multiplex PCR, and the TCRdb table lists in-frame clones only, not all of them. The sample holds some 130,000 clones, about 94% seen once. Trimming cost V 4 bases and J 4 bases; bases outside gene matches: 17. Germline V gene lookup returns CDR1 SGHRS and CDR2 YFSETQ. The CDR3 loop spans 19 amino acids. This sample stems from a study of human thymus T cells. Notes on the study in general: Unrelated individuals had highly overlapping thymic repertoires, as reported in related research. Biased V and J segment usage appeared in thymus and peripheral blood.

The thymus was resected at corrective cardiac surgery. Among the donors, all were healthy Finnish infants having corrective surgery for congenital heart defects. The receptor's source is a boy younger than two with a congenital heart defect but otherwise immunologically healthy. Sequencing was carried out using thymus tissue. V and J are TRBV5-1 and TRBJ2-2, with 9 bases matching TRBD1. Written as DNA, the CDR3 is TGCGCCAGCAGCCCTTGTACAGGGGGCGTCTGGGGTGTCACCGGGGAGCTGTTTTTT. It yields the protein CASSPCTGGVWGVTGELFF. The variable domain in full, with the rest retrieved from reference TRBV5-1 and TRBJ2-2, is KAGVTQTPRYLIKTRGQQVTLSCSPISGHRSVSWYQQTPGQGLQFLFEYFSETQRNKGNFPGRFSGRQFSNSRSEMNVSTLELGDSALYLCASSPCTGGVWGVTGELFFGEGSRLTVL.